The present TCR beta chain was sequenced within a study of shared clonotypes between healthy human individuals. Genomic DNA belonging to each subset was distributed in equal measure over several immunoSEQ plates. The unsorted PBMC sample used ten immunoSEQ deep assay plates. Original analysis: Junction-only immunoSEQ sequences carried no quality scores, so filtering differed. Clones were sequenced by immunoSEQ multiplex PCR, and TCRdb holds only the in-frame ones, with some missing. That table supplies the V and J calls and clone size; D and trimming were determined from the DNA. The top ten clones hold 12% of a sample with a few hundred thousand clones, roughly 79% of them seen once. CDR3 length: 15 residues. The V gene's germline CDR1 is MDHEN and CDR2 SYDVKM. V was pared by 5 bases and J by 5 bases, with 18 bases between.

This rearrangement joins TRBV28 to TRBJ1-1; TRBD1 might be the D (6 bases). Material: PBMCs. The origin of this receptor is a woman in her thirties or forties in good health. Some clones in this sample may be carry-over from other donors' samples. CDR3 amino acids: CASSPYRAVGTEAFF. Written as DNA, the CDR3 is TGTGCCAGCAGTCCCTACAGGGCCGTCGGGACTGAAGCTTTCTTT.